The 15 T cell receptor beta chains reported below all come from one sample, sequenced in a study of control samples from healthy donors and cancer patients (dated by TCRdb to the early 2020s). The library was obtained by the immunoSEQ multiplex PCR assay. The immuneACCESS repertoire file appears here via TCRdb, limited to in-frame rearrangements. These files lack a portion of the clones; in checked studies, under half of the deficit traces to unresolved V genes, and the cause of the others is not known. The sample table contains about 180,000 clones; only one count was recorded for more than 80% of them. 1.3% to 1.5% of the sample lies in the top ten. Specimen: blood. Receptor source: a man under 40 in good health.

This chain links TRBV6-1 with TRBJ1-1; D ambiguous. Germline values: CDR1 MNHNS, CDR2 SASEGT. V shed 2 bases and J shed 1 base, with 5 bases lying between them. CDR3 size: 13 residues. CDR3 in DNA: TGTGCCAGCAGTGAATGGACGAACACTGAAGCTTTCTTT. As protein: CASSEWTNTEAFF.

The V gene is TRBV10-2, the J gene TRBJ1-4; 9 bases align to TRBD1. This CDR3 is 15 amino acids long. J gave up 8 bases and V 3 bases, and 7 bases lay outside the gene matches. Germline CDR1 reads WSHSY; CDR2 reads SAAADI. This CDR3 is CASSEQGAGYEKLFF. CDR3 nucleotide sequence: TGCGCCAGCAGTGAACAGGGGGCAGGATACGAAAAACTGTTTTTT.

The rearrangement uses TRBV5-5 and TRBJ1-5; D is uncertain. This CDR3 has 15 residues. The V end lost 0 bases, the J end lost 0 bases, and 7 bases lay between the germline ends. Germline assignment: CDR1 SGHKS and CDR2 YYEKEE (reference sequence). For the CDR3, the DNA is TGTGCCAGCAGCTTGGGAGGTCGTAGCAATCAGCCCCAGCATTTT. The encoded protein is CASSLGGRSNQPQHF.

The table lists this clone with a count of one. The chain uses TRBV6-2 or TRBV6-3 and TRBJ2-6, with 8 bases matching TRBD1. Trimming at V came to 5 bases and at J to 0 bases, leaving 6 bases not matched to a gene. The CDR3 extends over 17 amino acids. The germline V gene has CDR1 MNHEY and CDR2 SVGEGT. The CDR3 nucleotides read TGTGCCAGCAGTCCGGGGACAGGTTCCTCTGGGGCCAACGTCCTGACTTTC. As protein: CASSPGTGSSGANVLTF.

J is TRBJ2-7 and V is TRBV5-6; 11 bases align to TRBD1. Looked up from germline, CDR1 is SGHDT and CDR2 is YYEEEE. The CDR3 has 14 amino acids. J was trimmed by 6 bases and V by 3 bases; bases with no gene match: 5. The CDR3 region is CASSWGQGGGEQYF. CDR3 sequence (DNA): TGTGCCAGCAGCTGGGGACAGGGGGGAGGCGAGCAGTACTTC.

The rearrangement joins TRBV5-1 to TRBJ2-5; the match to TRBD2 covers 15 bases. The CDR3 is 15 residues long. Germline V gene data show CDR1 as SGHRS and CDR2 as YFSETQ. Trimming took 4 bases from V and 3 from J; bases not matched to a gene: 1. CDR3 protein: CASSRTSGREETQYF. The CDR3 DNA follows: TGCGCCAGCAGCCGGACTAGCGGGAGGGAAGAGACCCAGTACTTC.

This chain uses TRBV7-2 with TRBJ1-4; D might be TRBD1 (5 bases). Trimming took 5 bases from V and 10 from J, leaving 11 bases between them. CDR1 SGHTA and CDR2 FQGNSA come from the germline V gene. CDR3 length: 12 residues. In DNA, the CDR3 is TGTGCCAGCAGCCCGGGGGAGGCAAAACTGTTTTTT. Residues: CASSPGEAKLFF.

The chain is built from TRBV3-1 (or the pseudogene TRBV3-2) and TRBJ1-3; D is perhaps TRBD1 (6 bases). The CDR3 spans 15 residues. Germline loops: CDR1 LGHDT, CDR2 YNNKEL (reference sequence). V dropped 1 base and J dropped 1 base, with 8 bases sitting between them. The chain's CDR3 is CASSQGRGSGNTIYF. Here the CDR3 DNA reads TGTGCCAGCAGCCAAGGGAGGGGGTCTGGAAACACCATATATTTT.

This clone was observed a handful of times. This chain connects TRBV27 to TRBJ1-1; D call uncertain. Deletions cut 6 bases from V and 0 bases from J, with 26 bases between. Germline CDR1 reads MNHEY; CDR2 reads SMNVEV (reference sequence). The CDR3 loop spans 19 amino acids. The CDR3 sequence: CASSLEVQRRGPLNTEAFF. CDR3 nucleotides: TGTGCCAGCAGCCTAGAAGTACAGAGACGAGGTCCCTTGAACACTGAAGCTTTCTTT.

The rearrangement joins TRBV6-2 or TRBV6-3 to TRBJ2-3; possibly TRBD2 for D (6 bases). V dropped 5 bases and J dropped 6 bases, with 6 bases sitting between them. The CDR3 runs 11 residues. Germline values: CDR1 MNHEY, CDR2 SVGEGT. The CDR3: CASSLADTQYF. The CDR3 DNA reads as TGTGCCAGCAGTCTAGCGGATACGCAGTATTTT.

The CDR3 region has the DNA TGTGCCAGCAGCGTAGACGGGGGAGGAGGAGAGACCCAGTACTTC. Its translation is CASSVDGGGGETQYF. J is TRBJ2-5 and V is TRBV9; D is perhaps TRBD2 (6 bases). The CDR3 totals 15 residues. V dropped 0 bases and J dropped 4 bases, with 13 bases sitting between them. The germline V gene encodes CDR1 SGDLS and CDR2 YYNGEE.

The chain carries TRBV3-1 (or the pseudogene TRBV3-2) and TRBJ2-7; 11 bases map to TRBD2. Germline V gene lookup returns CDR1 LGHDT and CDR2 YNNKEL (reference sequence). V was pared by 5 bases and J by 2 bases, with 5 bases of the junction left unmatched. This CDR3 spans 15 amino acids. The CDR3 DNA follows: TGTGCCAGCAGCTTTAGCGGGAGGGCCACCTACGAGCAGTACTTC. Protein product: CASSFSGRATYEQYF.

The CDR3 loop reads CASRKDATEAYEQYF. DNA for the CDR3: TGCGCCAGCAGGAAGGACGCAACGGAGGCGTACGAGCAGTACTTC. The chain carries TRBV4-3 and TRBJ2-7; weak D call: TRBD2 (5 bases). The V end lost 6 bases, the J end lost 4 bases, and 19 bases lay between the germline ends. Per the germline V gene, CDR1 is LGHNA and CDR2 is YSLEER. The CDR3 runs to 15 residues.

The V call is TRBV5-4, the J call TRBJ2-3; TRBD2 matches 8 bases. The trim removed 4 bases at V and 6 bases at J, leaving 10 bases unmatched. The germline gives CDR1 SGHNT, CDR2 YYREEE (reference sequence). The CDR3 loop spans 15 amino acids. CDR3 region: CASSLRGGLGDTQYF. Here the CDR3 DNA reads TGTGCCAGCAGCCTCCGGGGGGGCCTGGGGGATACGCAGTATTTT.

The gene calls are TRBV28 and TRBJ1-6; D ambiguous. V was pared by 6 bases and J by 0 bases, with 12 bases between. Germline CDR1 reads MDHEN; CDR2 reads SYDVKM. The CDR3 loop spans 16 amino acids. The CDR3 reads CASRGGPSSYNSPLHF. As DNA, the CDR3 is TGTGCCAGCAGGGGCGGCCCGAGCTCCTATAATTCACCCCTCCACTTT.